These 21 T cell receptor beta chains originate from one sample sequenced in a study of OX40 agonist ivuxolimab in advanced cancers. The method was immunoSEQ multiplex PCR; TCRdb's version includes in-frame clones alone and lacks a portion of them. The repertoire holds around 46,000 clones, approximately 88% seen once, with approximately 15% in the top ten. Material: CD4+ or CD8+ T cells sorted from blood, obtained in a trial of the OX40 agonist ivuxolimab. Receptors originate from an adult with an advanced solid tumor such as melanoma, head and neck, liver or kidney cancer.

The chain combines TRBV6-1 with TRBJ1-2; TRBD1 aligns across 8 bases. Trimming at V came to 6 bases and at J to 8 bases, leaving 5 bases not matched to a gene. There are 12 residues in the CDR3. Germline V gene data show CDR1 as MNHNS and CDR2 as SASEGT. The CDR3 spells CASSGDRWGYTF. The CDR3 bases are TGTGCCAGCAGCGGGGACAGGTGGGGCTACACCTTC.

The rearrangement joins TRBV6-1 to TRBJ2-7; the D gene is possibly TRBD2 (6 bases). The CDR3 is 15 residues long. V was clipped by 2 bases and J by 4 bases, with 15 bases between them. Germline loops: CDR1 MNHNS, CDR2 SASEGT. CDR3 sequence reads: CASSEFGSSRYEQYF. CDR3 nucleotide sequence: TGTGCCAGCAGTGAATTCGGGAGTAGCAGGTACGAGCAGTACTTC.

The CDR3 here is CASSRGSYEQYF. The CDR3 DNA reads TGTGCCAGCAGCCGGGGCTCCTACGAGCAGTACTTC. The rearrangement links TRBV28 to TRBJ2-7; TRBD2 is a possible D gene (5 bases). CDR1 is MDHEN, CDR2 SYDVKM, per germline. Trimming removed 6 bases from V and 0 bases from J, with 6 bases in between. The CDR3 covers 12 residues.

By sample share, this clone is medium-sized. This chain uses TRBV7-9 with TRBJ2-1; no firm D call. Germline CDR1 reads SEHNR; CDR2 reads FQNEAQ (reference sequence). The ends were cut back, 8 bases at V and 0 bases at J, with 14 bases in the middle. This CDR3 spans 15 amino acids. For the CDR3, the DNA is TGTGCCAGCGACCTAGGTCTCAGCTCCTACAATGAGCAGTTCTTC. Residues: CASDLGLSSYNEQFF.

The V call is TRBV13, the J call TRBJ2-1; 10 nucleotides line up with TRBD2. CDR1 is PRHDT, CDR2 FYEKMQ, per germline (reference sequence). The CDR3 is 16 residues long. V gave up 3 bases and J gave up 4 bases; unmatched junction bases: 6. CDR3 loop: CASSFTSGNLYNEQFF. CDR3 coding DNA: TGTGCCAGCAGCTTTACTAGCGGGAACCTTTACAATGAGCAGTTCTTC.

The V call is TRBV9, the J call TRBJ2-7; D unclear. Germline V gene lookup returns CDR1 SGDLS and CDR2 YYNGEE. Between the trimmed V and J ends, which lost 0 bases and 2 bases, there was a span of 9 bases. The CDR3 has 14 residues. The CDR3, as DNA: TGTGCCAGCAGCGTAGGGGGATCCACCTACGAGCAGTACTTC. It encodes CASSVGGSTYEQYF.

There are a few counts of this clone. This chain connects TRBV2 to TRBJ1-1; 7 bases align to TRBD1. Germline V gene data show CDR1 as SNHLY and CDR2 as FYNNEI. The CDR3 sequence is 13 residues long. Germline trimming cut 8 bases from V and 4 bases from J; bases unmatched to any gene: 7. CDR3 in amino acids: CASSRGDGTEAFF. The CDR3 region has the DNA TGTGCCAGCTCCAGGGGGGACGGCACTGAAGCTTTCTTT.

The CDR3 DNA is TGTGCCAGCAGTGAGGAAACAGGAGGGGGCAATCAGCCCCAGCATTTT. It encodes CASSEETGGGNQPQHF. The rearrangement joins TRBV6-1 to TRBJ1-5, with D perhaps TRBD1 (5 bases). Germline-derived CDR1 and CDR2 are MNHNS and SASEGT. The CDR3 consists of 16 residues. Between the trimmed V and J ends, which lost 3 bases and 2 bases, there was a span of 14 bases.

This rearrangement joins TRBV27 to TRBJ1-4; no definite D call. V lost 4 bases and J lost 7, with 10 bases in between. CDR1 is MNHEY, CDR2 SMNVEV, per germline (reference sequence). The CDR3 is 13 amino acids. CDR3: CASSYLMGEKLFF. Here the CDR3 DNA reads TGTGCCAGCAGTTACCTTATGGGTGAAAAACTGTTTTTT.

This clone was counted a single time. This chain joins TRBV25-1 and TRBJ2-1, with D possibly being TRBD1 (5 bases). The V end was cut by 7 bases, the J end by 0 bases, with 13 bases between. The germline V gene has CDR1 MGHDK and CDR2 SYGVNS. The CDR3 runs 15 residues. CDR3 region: CASTQGESSYNEQFF. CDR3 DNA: TGTGCCAGCACCCAAGGGGAAAGCTCCTACAATGAGCAGTTCTTC.

The CDR3 DNA reads TGTGCCAGAAGCGTGGCTGCGACACCCCTCCACTTT. It translates to CARSVAATPLHF. The chain has TRBV5-3 and TRBJ1-6, with D hard to call. TRBV5-3 is sorted into the ORF group, with uncertain function. The CDR3 contains 12 residues. V was clipped by 4 bases and J by 11 bases, with 10 bases between them.

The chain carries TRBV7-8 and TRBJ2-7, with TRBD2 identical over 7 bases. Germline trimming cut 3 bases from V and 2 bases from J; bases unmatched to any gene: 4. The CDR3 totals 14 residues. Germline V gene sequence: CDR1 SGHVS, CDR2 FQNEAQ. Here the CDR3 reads CASSFRGEAYEQYF. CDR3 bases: TGTGCCAGCAGCTTCCGGGGGGAGGCCTACGAGCAGTACTTC.

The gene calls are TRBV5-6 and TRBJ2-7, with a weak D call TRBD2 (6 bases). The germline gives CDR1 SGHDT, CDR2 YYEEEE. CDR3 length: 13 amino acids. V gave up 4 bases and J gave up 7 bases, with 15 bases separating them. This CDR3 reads CASSGDPAGEQYF. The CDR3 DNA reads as TGTGCCAGCAGCGGCGACCCGGCGGGGGAGCAGTACTTC.

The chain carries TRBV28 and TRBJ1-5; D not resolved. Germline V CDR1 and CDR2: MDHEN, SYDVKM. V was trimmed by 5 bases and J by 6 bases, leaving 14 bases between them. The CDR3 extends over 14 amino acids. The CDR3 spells CASSPGRVAQPQHF. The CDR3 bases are TGTGCCAGCAGTCCTGGGAGGGTCGCTCAGCCCCAGCATTTT.

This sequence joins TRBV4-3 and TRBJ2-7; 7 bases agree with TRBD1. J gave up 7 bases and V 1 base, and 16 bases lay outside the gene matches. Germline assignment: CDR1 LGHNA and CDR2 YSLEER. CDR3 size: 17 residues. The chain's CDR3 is CASSQGYFARQGTEQYF. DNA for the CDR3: TGCGCCAGCAGCCAAGGCTATTTTGCGAGACAGGGTACAGAGCAGTACTTC.

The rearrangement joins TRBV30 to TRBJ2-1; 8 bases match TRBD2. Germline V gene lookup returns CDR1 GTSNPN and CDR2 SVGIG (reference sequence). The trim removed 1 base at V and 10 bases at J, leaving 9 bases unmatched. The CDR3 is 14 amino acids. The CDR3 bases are TGTGCCTGGAGTGGGGCGGGGGGAGCGACCGAGCAGTTCTTC. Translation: CAWSGAGGATEQFF.

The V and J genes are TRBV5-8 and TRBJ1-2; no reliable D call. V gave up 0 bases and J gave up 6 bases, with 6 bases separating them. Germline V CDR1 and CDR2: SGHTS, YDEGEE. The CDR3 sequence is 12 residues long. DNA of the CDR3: TGTGCCAGCAGCTTGGCCCTTGATGGCTACACCTTC. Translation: CASSLALDGYTF.

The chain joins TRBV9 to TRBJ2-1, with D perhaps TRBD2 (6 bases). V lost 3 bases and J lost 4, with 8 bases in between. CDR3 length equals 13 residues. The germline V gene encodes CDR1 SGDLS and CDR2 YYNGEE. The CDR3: CASSGAGYNEQFF. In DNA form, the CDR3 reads TGTGCCAGCAGCGGGGCGGGATACAATGAGCAGTTCTTC.

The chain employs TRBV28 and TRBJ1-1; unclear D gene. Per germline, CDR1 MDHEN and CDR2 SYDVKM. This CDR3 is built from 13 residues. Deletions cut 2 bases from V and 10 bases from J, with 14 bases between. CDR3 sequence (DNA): TGTGCCAGCAGTTTACTTTACGGGAGTCCAGCTTTCTTT. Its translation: CASSLLYGSPAFF.

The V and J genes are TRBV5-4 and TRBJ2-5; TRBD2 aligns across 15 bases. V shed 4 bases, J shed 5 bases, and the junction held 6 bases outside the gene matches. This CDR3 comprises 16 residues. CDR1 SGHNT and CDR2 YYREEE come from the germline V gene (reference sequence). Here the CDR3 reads CASSPWTSGGDETQYF. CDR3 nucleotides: TGTGCCAGCAGCCCGTGGACTAGCGGGGGGGACGAGACCCAGTACTTC.

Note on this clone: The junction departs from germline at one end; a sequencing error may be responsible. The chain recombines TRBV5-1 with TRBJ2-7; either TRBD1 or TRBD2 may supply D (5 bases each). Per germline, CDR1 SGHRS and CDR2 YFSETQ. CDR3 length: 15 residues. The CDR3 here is CVSSLLERGWDEQYF. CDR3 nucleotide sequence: TGCGTCAGCAGCCTCCTCGAGAGGGGTTGGGACGAGCAGTACTTC.